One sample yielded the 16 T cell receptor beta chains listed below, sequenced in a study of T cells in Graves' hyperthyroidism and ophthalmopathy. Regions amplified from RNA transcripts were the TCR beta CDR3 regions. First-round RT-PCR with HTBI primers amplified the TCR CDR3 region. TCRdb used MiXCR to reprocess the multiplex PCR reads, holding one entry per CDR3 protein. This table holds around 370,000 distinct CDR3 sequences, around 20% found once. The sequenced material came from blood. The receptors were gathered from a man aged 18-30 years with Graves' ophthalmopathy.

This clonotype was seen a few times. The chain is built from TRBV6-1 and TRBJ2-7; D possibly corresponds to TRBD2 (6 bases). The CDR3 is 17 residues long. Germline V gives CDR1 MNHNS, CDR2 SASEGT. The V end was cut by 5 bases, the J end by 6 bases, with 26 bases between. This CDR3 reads CASSYYGDSLAAFEQYF. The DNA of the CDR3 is TGTGCCAGCAGTTATTACGGGGACTCCCTGGCGGCCTTCGAGCAGTACTTC.

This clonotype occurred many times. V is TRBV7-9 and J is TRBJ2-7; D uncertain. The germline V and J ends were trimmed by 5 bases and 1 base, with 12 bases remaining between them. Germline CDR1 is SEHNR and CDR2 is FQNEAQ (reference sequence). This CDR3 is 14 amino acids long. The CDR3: CASSPPLGSYEQYF. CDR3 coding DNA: TGTGCCAGCAGCCCCCCACTCGGGTCCTACGAGCAGTACTTC. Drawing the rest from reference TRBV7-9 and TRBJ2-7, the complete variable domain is DTGVSQNPRHKITKRGQNVTFRCDPISEHNRLYWYRQTLGQGPEFLTYFQNEAQLEKSRLLSDRFSAERPKGSFSTLEIQRTEQGDSAMYLCASSPPLGSYEQYFGPGTRLTVT.

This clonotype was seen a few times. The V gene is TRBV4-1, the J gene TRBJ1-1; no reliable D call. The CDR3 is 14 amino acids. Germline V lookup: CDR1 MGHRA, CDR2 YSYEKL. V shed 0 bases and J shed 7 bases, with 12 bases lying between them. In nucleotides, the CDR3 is TGCGCCAGCAGCCAAGATGCTCGGTTACTTGAAGCTTTCTTT. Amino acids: CASSQDARLLEAFF.

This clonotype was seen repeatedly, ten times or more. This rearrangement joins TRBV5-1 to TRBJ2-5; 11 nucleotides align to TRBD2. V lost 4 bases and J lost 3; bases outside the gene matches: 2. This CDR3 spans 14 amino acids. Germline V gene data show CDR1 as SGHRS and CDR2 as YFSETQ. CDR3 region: CASSMGLAEETQYF. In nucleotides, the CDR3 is TGCGCCAGCAGCATGGGACTAGCGGAAGAGACCCAGTACTTC. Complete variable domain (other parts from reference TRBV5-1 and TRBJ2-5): KAGVTQTPRYLIKTRGQQVTLSCSPISGHRSVSWYQQTPGQGLQFLFEYFSETQRNKGNFPGRFSGRQFSNSRSEMNVSTLELGDSALYLCASSMGLAEETQYFGPGTRLLVL.

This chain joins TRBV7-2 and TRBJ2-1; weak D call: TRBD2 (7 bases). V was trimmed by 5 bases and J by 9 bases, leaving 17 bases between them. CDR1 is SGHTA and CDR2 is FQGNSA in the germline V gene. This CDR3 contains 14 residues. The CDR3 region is CASSPPGGRGEQFF. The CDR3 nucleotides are TGTGCCAGCAGCCCCCCCGGGGGGCGGGGTGAGCAGTTCTTC.

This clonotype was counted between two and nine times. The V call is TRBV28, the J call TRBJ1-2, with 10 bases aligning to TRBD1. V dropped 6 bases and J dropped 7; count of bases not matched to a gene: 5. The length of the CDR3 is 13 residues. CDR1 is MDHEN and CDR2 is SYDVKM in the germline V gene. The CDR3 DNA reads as TGTGCCAGCAGGGACAGGGGGGTAGGTGGCTACACCTTC. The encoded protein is CASRDRGVGGYTF.

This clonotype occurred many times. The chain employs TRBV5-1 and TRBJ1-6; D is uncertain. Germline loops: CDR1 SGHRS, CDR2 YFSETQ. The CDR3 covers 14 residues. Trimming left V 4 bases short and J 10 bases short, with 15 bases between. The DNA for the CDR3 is TGCGCCAGCAGCCCAGCGGTGGGGAACTCACCCCTCCACTTT. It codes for CASSPAVGNSPLHF. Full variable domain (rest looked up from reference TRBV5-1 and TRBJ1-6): KAGVTQTPRYLIKTRGQQVTLSCSPISGHRSVSWYQQTPGQGLQFLFEYFSETQRNKGNFPGRFSGRQFSNSRSEMNVSTLELGDSALYLCASSPAVGNSPLHFGNGTRLTVT.

Here the CDR3 reads CSVEEGGYEQYF. Here the CDR3 DNA reads TGCAGCGTTGAAGAAGGGGGCTACGAGCAGTACTTC. This rearrangement joins TRBV29-1 to TRBJ2-7, with D tentatively TRBD1 (6 bases). The germline V gene has CDR1 SQVTM and CDR2 ANQGSEA. The CDR3 has 12 amino acids. Trimming pared 0 bases from V and 3 bases from J, leaving 6 bases between.

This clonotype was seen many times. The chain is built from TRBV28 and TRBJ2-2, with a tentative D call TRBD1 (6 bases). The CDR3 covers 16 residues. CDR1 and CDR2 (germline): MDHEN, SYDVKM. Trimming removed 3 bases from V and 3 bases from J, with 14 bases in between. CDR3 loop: CASSFLGQRYTGELFF. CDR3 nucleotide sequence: TGTGCCAGCAGTTTCTTAGGACAGCGATACACCGGGGAGCTGTTTTTT.

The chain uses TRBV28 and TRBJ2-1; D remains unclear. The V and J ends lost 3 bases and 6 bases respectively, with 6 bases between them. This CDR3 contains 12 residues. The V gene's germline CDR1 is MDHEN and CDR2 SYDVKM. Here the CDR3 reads CASSFFPNEQFF. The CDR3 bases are TGTGCCAGCAGTTTTTTCCCCAATGAGCAGTTCTTC.

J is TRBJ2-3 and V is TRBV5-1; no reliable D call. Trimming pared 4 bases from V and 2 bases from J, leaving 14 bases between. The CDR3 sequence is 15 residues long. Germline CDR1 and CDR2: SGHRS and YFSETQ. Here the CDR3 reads CASSPMVSITDTQYF. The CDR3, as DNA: TGCGCCAGCAGCCCGATGGTTTCAATCACAGATACGCAGTATTTT.

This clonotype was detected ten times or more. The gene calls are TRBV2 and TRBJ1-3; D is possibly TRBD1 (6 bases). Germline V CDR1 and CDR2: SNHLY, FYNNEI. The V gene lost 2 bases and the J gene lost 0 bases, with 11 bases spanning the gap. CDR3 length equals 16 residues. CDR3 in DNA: TGTGCCAGCAGTGAACGGGGGACAAGCTCTGGAAACACCATATATTTT. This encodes CASSERGTSSGNTIYF.

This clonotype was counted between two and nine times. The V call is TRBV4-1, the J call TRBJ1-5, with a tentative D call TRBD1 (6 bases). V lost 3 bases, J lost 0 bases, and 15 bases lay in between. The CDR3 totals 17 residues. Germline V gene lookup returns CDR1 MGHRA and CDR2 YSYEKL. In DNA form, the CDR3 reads TGCGCCAGCAGCCACCTACGAGGGGGGCTTAGCAATCAGCCCCAGCATTTT. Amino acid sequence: CASSHLRGGLSNQPQHF.

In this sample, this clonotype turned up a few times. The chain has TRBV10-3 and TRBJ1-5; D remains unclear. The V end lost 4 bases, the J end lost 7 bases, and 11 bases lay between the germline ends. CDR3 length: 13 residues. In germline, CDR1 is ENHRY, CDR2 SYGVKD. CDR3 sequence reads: CAISARQGQPQHF. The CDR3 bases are TGTGCCATCAGTGCCAGACAAGGACAGCCCCAGCATTTT.

In DNA, the CDR3 is TGTGCCAGCAGCGTAGAGGACTGGGAGACCCAGTACTTC. It is translated as CASSVEDWETQYF. J is TRBJ2-5 and V is TRBV9; D may be TRBD2 (5 bases). CDR1 and CDR2 (germline): SGDLS, YYNGEE. Trimming took off 0 bases at V and 5 bases at J, with 8 bases between the two ends. The CDR3 has 13 amino acids.

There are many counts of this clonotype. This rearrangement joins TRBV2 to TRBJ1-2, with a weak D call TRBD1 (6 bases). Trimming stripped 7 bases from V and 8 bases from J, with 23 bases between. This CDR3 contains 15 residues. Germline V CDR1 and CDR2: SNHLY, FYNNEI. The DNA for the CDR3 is TGTGCCAGCACTGGTGAGATAGACAGGATTTTAGGCTACACCTTC. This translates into CASTGEIDRILGYTF.